This passage covers 9 T cell receptor beta chains from one sample sequenced in a study of cytomegalovirus exposure and HLA in healthy donors. It was with 60 Vbeta and 13 Jbeta primers that the PCR ran. Assay: immunoSEQ multiplex PCR; the TCRdb copy retains only in-frame clones and omits some. The table shows around 190,000 clones, with just under 75% occurring only once. The sequenced material came from PBMCs. Every receptor here comes from a young man in good health and CMV-seropositive.

This clone occurred a few times. V usage is TRBV6-1 and J usage is TRBJ2-7; 7 bases map to TRBD2. Germline CDR1 MNHNS, CDR2 SASEGT. The length of the CDR3 is 11 residues. J gave up 11 bases and V 2 bases, and 3 bases lay outside the gene matches. The CDR3 sequence is CASSELGGEYF. The DNA for the CDR3 is TGTGCCAGCAGTGAATTGGGGGGGGAGTACTTC.

In its sample, this clone was seen a few times. This chain links TRBV6-1 with TRBJ2-1; 9 nucleotides match TRBD2. This CDR3 region has 14 residues. Germline CDR1 MNHNS, CDR2 SASEGT. The junction had 9 bases not matched to a gene; V was cut back by 7 bases and J by 8 bases. CDR3 bases: TGTGCCAGCAACCGCGGGGGGGCCGGAGATGAGCAGTTCTTC. It encodes CASNRGGAGDEQFF.

The chain uses TRBV11-3 and TRBJ2-5; 7 nucleotides match TRBD2. The CDR3 extends over 13 amino acids. Germline V gene sequence: CDR1 SGHNT, CDR2 YENEEA. V lost 5 bases to trimming and J lost 5 bases; unmatched junction nucleotides: 5. The CDR3 DNA follows: TGTGCCAGCAGCCCAGACGGGGGGGAGACCCAGTACTTC. As protein: CASSPDGGETQYF.

The V gene is TRBV29-1, the J gene TRBJ2-4; D gene uncertain. Between the trimmed V and J ends, which lost 6 bases and 4 bases, there was a span of 19 bases. Germline CDR1 is SQVTM and CDR2 is ANQGSEA. This CDR3 is 15 amino acids long. The CDR3 protein is CSVYSPSHGKNIQYF. CDR3 bases: TGCAGCGTATATAGCCCCTCCCATGGGAAAAACATTCAGTACTTC.

The chain combines TRBV7-8 with TRBJ2-2; 8 bases fit TRBD2. The V and J ends lost 5 bases and 1 base, in that order; junction bases with no gene match: 3. The CDR3 length is 15 residues. Per germline, CDR1 SGHVS and CDR2 FQNEAQ. The CDR3 is CASSRGGRNTGELFF. CDR3 nucleotide sequence: TGTGCCAGCAGCCGGGGGGGAAGGAACACCGGGGAGCTGTTTTTT. Full variable domain (remainder filled in from reference TRBV7-8 and TRBJ2-2): GAGVSQSPRYKVAKRGQDVALRCDPISGHVSLFWYQQALGQGPEFLTYFQNEAQLDKSGLPSDRFFAERPEGSVSTLKIQRTQQEDSAVYLCASSRGGRNTGELFFGEGSRLTVL.

The chain employs TRBV5-4 and TRBJ1-1, with D possibly being TRBD1 (5 bases). Germline CDR1 reads SGHNT; CDR2 reads YYREEE (reference sequence). Trimming took 2 bases from V and 6 from J, leaving 11 bases between them. The CDR3 is 13 amino acids. The CDR3 coding sequence is TGTGCCAGCAGCTTTATTCAGGGCTCTGAAGCTTTCTTT. Its translation: CASSFIQGSEAFF.

The chain combines TRBV30 with TRBJ2-1; 10 positions match TRBD1. This CDR3 region has 13 residues. The germline gives CDR1 GTSNPN, CDR2 SVGIG (reference sequence). V was pared by 7 bases and J by 5 bases, with 5 bases of the junction left unmatched. The CDR3 spells CASGTGVHNEQFF. CDR3 in DNA: TGTGCCTCCGGGACAGGGGTCCACAATGAGCAGTTCTTC.

V is TRBV23-1 and J is TRBJ2-5, with TRBD1 identical over 7 bases. TRBV23-1 is flagged as an ORF with uncertain function. This CDR3 has 15 residues. J lost 4 bases, V lost 4 bases, and 9 bases had no gene match. The CDR3 sequence: CASSLGQSGRETQYF. The CDR3 nucleotides read TGCGCCAGCAGTCTGGGACAGTCTGGGAGAGAGACCCAGTACTTC.

This clone has a handful of counts. The chain recombines TRBV7-2 with TRBJ1-5; possibly TRBD1 for D (5 bases). Per the germline V gene, CDR1 is SGHTA and CDR2 is FQGNSA. The CDR3 contains 18 residues. Trimming pared 5 bases from V and 3 bases from J, leaving 23 bases between. The CDR3 DNA reads TGTGCCAGCAGCCGTGAACCCTTTTCCACGGGGGTCAATCAGCCCCAGCATTTT. It encodes CASSREPFSTGVNQPQHF. Supplemented by reference TRBV7-2 and TRBJ1-5, the full variable domain reads GAGVSQSPSNKVTEKGKDVELRCDPISGHTALYWYRQSLGQGLEFLIYFQGNSAPDKSGLPSDRFSAERTGGSVSTLTIQRTQQEDSAVYLCASSREPFSTGVNQPQHFGDGTRLSIL.